The 8 T cell receptor beta chains presented below share a single source sample, sequenced in a study of T cells after yellow fever vaccination (dated by TCRdb to about 2019). Reading the label with the study, this specimen's treatment or condition is: live attenuated yellow fever vaccine strain. Library preparation used 5' RACE. These reads were obtained on an Illumina HiSeq 2500. TCRdb took the public reads, trimmed them with fastp at Q25, ran MiXCR for clone calling and kept in-frame beta chains. Rows are unified per CDR3 protein, each entry keeping the most common DNA and genes. This sample comprises about 140,000 distinct CDR3 sequences, 7.7% of them detected only once. The ten biggest clones cover approximately 0.67% of the sample. The specimen comprised CD4+ T cells sorted from PBMCs, sampled 5 days after the yellow fever booster vaccination. The receptor source for this set is a man between 25 and 39 years old who received the YFV17D yellow fever vaccine.

This clonotype has at least ten counts. This sequence joins TRBV7-2 and TRBJ1-5, with TRBD1 as a possible D gene (6 bases). The CDR3 has 16 amino acids. V dropped 5 bases and J dropped 1 base, with 15 bases sitting between them. CDR1 is SGHTA and CDR2 is FQGNSA in the germline V gene. The CDR3 is CASSLGHKLSNQPQHF. The CDR3 nucleotides read TGTGCCAGCAGCCTGGGACACAAACTAAGCAATCAGCCCCAGCATTTT.

The table lists this clonotype with a few counts. The V call is TRBV5-4, the J call TRBJ2-6, with D perhaps TRBD2 (5 bases). V shed 1 base and J shed 3 bases, with 8 bases lying between them. From germline, CDR1 is SGHNT and CDR2 YYREEE (reference sequence). The CDR3 consists of 15 residues. CDR3 in DNA: TGTGCCAGCAGCTTGCCCGGAGGTGGGGCCAACGTCCTGACTTTC. This encodes CASSLPGGGANVLTF.

This clonotype was counted a few times. In nucleotides, the CDR3 is TGCAGTGCTAGAGATTTAGCGGGAGGGGGGAAAAGCTCCTACAATGAGCAGTTCTTC. Translated: CSARDLAGGGKSSYNEQFF. The rearrangement links TRBV20-1 to TRBJ2-1; 11 positions agree with TRBD2. The CDR3 runs to 19 residues. Germline V lookup: CDR1 DFQATT, CDR2 SNEGSKA (reference sequence). The J segment lost 0 bases and the V segment lost 0 bases, leaving 10 bases of the junction unmatched.

The chain employs TRBV12-3 or TRBV12-4 and TRBJ2-1, with 13 positions matching TRBD2. V lost 10 bases and J lost 4; bases outside the gene matches: 16. This CDR3 has 18 residues. CDR3 sequence reads: CATSGTVRTSGRYNEQFF. CDR3 bases: TGTGCCACCTCCGGGACAGTGAGGACTAGCGGGAGATACAATGAGCAGTTCTTC.

Remarks on this clonotype: A much larger clone lies a single base off, so this may be a read error. The CDR3 here is CSAIRGKQPQHF. DNA of the CDR3: TGCAGTGCTATCCGGGGCAAACAGCCCCAGCATTTT. V usage is TRBV20-1 and J usage is TRBJ1-5; D is possibly TRBD1 (5 bases). The CDR3 sequence is 12 residues long. CDR1 and CDR2 (germline): DFQATT, SNEGSKA (reference sequence).

This clonotype has a count of ten or more. The gene calls are TRBV7-9 and TRBJ2-7; 9 bases are shared with TRBD2. The germline V gene encodes CDR1 SEHNR and CDR2 FQNEAQ (reference sequence). Trimming took 5 bases from V and 5 from J; bases not matched to a gene: 13. This CDR3 has 16 residues. The chain's CDR3 is CASSPLEDSGRNEQYF. CDR3 DNA: TGTGCCAGCAGCCCCCTAGAGGATAGCGGGAGAAACGAGCAGTACTTC. The full variable domain, its missing parts supplied by reference TRBV7-9 and TRBJ2-7, is DTGVSQNPRHKITKRGQNVTFRCDPISEHNRLYWYRQTLGQGPEFLTYFQNEAQLEKSRLLSDRFSAERPKGSFSTLEIQRTEQGDSAMYLCASSPLEDSGRNEQYFGPGTRLTVT.

This clonotype has only a few counts. The V gene is TRBV5-4, the J gene TRBJ2-3; D is uncertain. Trimming took off 4 bases at V and 9 bases at J, with 15 bases between the two ends. Germline assignment: CDR1 SGHNT and CDR2 YYREEE (reference sequence). This CDR3 has 13 residues. The CDR3 is CASSPTLGITQYF. The CDR3 coding sequence is TGTGCCAGCAGCCCAACGTTGGGGATCACGCAGTATTTT.

A remark on this clonotype: A much bigger clone sits one base away, suggesting this may be a read error. The limits of the CDR3 on the DNA are not certain, so only TCRdb's listed CDR3 is given. J is TRBJ2-1 and V is TRBV30; TRBD2, the D gene given by the table, was not confirmed from the DNA. The CDR3 region is 14 residues in length, termini included. The germline V gene has CDR1 GTSNPN and CDR2 SVGIG (reference sequence). The CDR3 sequence is CAWSVLSTSGPGFF.